This T cell receptor beta chain emerged from a study of metastatic and nonmetastatic thyroid tumors. Study as a whole: Samples came from malignant and benign thyroid patients, and repertoires were compared across blood and tumor or nodule tissue. Notes on the study in general: Malignant tumors reportedly showed significantly higher TCR beta diversity than benign nodules in both blood and tumor.

By sample share, this clone is medium-sized. What it binds is not known. Prior to thyroid surgery, none of the patients had received any treatment. This CDR3 contains 13 residues. V lost 8 bases and J lost 2, with 11 bases in between. Germline CDR1 and CDR2: MNHNS and SASEGT. Per the study methods: The distant-metastasis classifier for papillary thyroid cancer was built from CDR3 differences across clinicopathological groups. TCRdb redid the clone calls on the PCR reads using MiXCR. The V and J calls and clone size come from TCRdb's table, not from the authors' own analysis. The sample lists tens of thousands of clones, 15% to 20% occurring once.

This TCR was sampled from a female donor with papillary thyroid cancer or a benign thyroid nodule (not recorded which). Some clones in this sample may be carry-over from other donors' samples. The genes are TRBV6-1 and TRBJ2-3, with D perhaps matching TRBD2 (5 bases). The sample comprised blood. The DNA of the CDR3 is TGTGCCAGCGAGGGTCCCTTCACAGATACGCAGTATTTT. Encoded protein: CASEGPFTDTQYF.